This T cell receptor (beta chain) was profiled in a study of T-cell memory formation after mild COVID-19. Notes on the study in general: Contracting CD4+ clones sat mainly in CM and EM; CD8+ in EMRA.

TCRdb re-called the 5' RACE reads through MiXCR, storing one row per CDR3 protein. The table records 80,000 to 130,000 distinct CDR3 sequences, roughly 10% of them present only once. This clonotype has just a few counts. The antigen remains undetermined. Trimming removed 0 bases from V and 6 bases from J, with 12 bases in between. The V gene's germline CDR1 is MGHRA and CDR2 YSYEKL. The CDR3 extends over 16 amino acids. What was sequenced was PBMCs or a T cell subset sorted from them (not recorded which). This chain connects TRBV4-1 to TRBJ1-6; the D is unclear. This sequence originates from a man aged 18-30 years who had mild COVID-19 (a few samples of this study predate the infection). Cell type and time point are not known. CDR3 protein: CASSQEAGPANSPLHF. For the CDR3, the DNA is TGCGCCAGCAGCCAAGAAGCAGGACCGGCTAATTCACCCCTCCACTTT.